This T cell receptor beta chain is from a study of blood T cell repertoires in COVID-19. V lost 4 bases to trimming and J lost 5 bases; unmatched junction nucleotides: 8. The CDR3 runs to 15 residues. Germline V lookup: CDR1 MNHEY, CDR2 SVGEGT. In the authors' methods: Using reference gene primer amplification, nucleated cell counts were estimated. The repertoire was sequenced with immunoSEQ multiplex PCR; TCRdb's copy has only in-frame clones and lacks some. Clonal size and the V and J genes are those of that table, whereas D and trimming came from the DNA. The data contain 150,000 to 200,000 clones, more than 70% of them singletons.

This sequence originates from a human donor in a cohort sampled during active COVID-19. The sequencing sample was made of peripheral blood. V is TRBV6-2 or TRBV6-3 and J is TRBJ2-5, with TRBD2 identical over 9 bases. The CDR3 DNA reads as TGTGCCAGCAGTTTAGGCCTAGCGGGATTGGAGACCCAGTACTTC. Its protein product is CASSLGLAGLETQYF.